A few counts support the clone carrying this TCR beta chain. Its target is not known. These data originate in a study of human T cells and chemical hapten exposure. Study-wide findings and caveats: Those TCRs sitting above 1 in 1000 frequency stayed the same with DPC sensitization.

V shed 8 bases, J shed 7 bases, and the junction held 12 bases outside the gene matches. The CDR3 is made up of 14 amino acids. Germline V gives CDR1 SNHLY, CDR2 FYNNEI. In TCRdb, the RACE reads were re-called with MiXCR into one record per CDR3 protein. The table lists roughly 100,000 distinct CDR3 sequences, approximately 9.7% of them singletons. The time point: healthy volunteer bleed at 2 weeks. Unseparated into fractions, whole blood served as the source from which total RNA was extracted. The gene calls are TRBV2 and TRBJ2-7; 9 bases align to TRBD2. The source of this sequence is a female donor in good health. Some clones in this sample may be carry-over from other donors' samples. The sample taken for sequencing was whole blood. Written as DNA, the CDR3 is TGTGCCAGCCAATCTAGCGGGATCCCTACGGAGCAGTACTTC. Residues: CASQSSGIPTEQYF.